What follows describes a single T cell receptor (beta chain). The data are from a study of blood T cell repertoires in COVID-19. The overall study: From the United States, Italy and Spain came samples of acute and convalescent COVID-19. The analysed material was cDNA or gDNA that came from T cells, B-cell-depleted T cells, or PBMCs.

In the source study's methods: Amplification with reference gene primers provided the estimates of nucleated cell counts. Only in-frame clones appear in the TCRdb table, and some are missing; sequencing was by immunoSEQ multiplex PCR. The V and J calls and the clone size are those of that table, but D and trimming were determined from the DNA. The table lists under 200,000 clones, just under 90% of them singletons. After removal of 2 bases from V and 3 bases from J, the junction contained 6 bases not matched to a gene. The germline V gene encodes CDR1 SGHTS and CDR2 YDEGEE. The CDR3 consists of 15 residues.

The origin of this receptor is a man aged 18-30 years with active or convalescent COVID-19. This chain links TRBV5-8 with TRBJ2-7; TRBD1 aligns across 9 bases. Sequencing was performed on peripheral blood. The CDR3 nucleotides read TGTGCCAGCAGCTTCAGGGGACAGGGAATCTACGAGCAGTACTTC. Residues: CASSFRGQGIYEQYF. The full variable domain, completed using reference TRBV5-8 and TRBJ2-7, is EAGVTQSPTHLIKTRGQQATLRCSPISGHTSVYWYQQALGLGLQFLLWYDEGEERNRGNFPPRFSGRQFPNYSSELNVNALELEDSALYLCASSFRGQGIYEQYFGPGTRLTVT.